This T cell receptor (beta chain) was captured in a study of T-cell reconstitution after alpha-beta-depleted transplantation in children. This clonotype was detected many times. The CDR3 extends over 14 amino acids. The V and J ends lost 4 bases and 3 bases respectively, with 10 bases between them. CDR1 is SNHLY and CDR2 is FYNNEI in the germline V gene. Using unique molecular identifiers, the investigators prepared the TCRbeta library. TCRdb fed the PCR reads into MiXCR, producing one record per CDR3 protein. In the table there are 150,000 to 200,000 distinct CDR3 sequences, roughly 7.5% of which are singletons.

The chain links TRBV2 to TRBJ1-5, with a weak D call TRBD1 (6 bases). The sample consisted of PBMCs from the stem cell graft donor, taken from the stem cell graft. This clonotype was obtained from a human donor who donated a stem cell graft to a child with Wiskott-Aldrich syndrome. CDR3: CASSAGQNNQPQHF. The DNA of the CDR3 is TGTGCCAGCAGTGCCGGACAGAACAATCAGCCCCAGCATTTT.